This passage covers 18 T cell receptor beta chains from one sample sequenced in a study of technical replicates of blood from a few donors. Repertoires were generated with immunoSEQ multiplex PCR, while TCRdb's copy carries only in-frame clones and drops some. The repertoire holds 68,000 or so clones, with around 94% as singletons. Sample: T cells isolated from PBMCs. Receptor source: a human donor in good health.

The J gene is TRBJ2-1, the V gene TRBV27, with D maybe TRBD2 (5 bases). Germline-derived CDR1 and CDR2 are MNHEY and SMNVEV (reference sequence). The V gene lost 4 bases and the J gene lost 7 bases, with 17 bases spanning the gap. The CDR3 has 15 amino acids. The CDR3 region is CASSSSTSGVNEQFF. CDR3 bases: TGTGCCAGCAGTTCCTCCACTAGTGGGGTGAATGAGCAGTTCTTC.

The J gene is TRBJ2-3, the V gene TRBV27, with 9 bases matching TRBD1. This CDR3 has 14 amino acids. CDR1 is MNHEY, CDR2 SMNVEV, per germline (reference sequence). J lost 3 bases, V lost 6 bases, and 4 bases had no gene match. In nucleotides, the CDR3 is TGTGCCAGCAGCCACGGACAGGGGACAGATACGCAGTATTTT. As protein: CASSHGQGTDTQYF.

The gene calls are TRBV5-1 and TRBJ2-3; D is unclear. V lost 0 bases to trimming and J lost 4 bases, with 6 bases between them. CDR1 is SGHRS and CDR2 is YFSETQ in the germline V gene. The CDR3 runs 13 residues. The CDR3, as DNA: TGCGCCAGCAGCTTGGAGGCGGCAGATACGCAGTATTTT. Protein: CASSLEAADTQYF.

The rearrangement joins TRBV4-1 to TRBJ1-2, with D possibly matching TRBD1 (6 bases). The CDR3 loop spans 14 amino acids. Germline values: CDR1 MGHRA, CDR2 YSYEKL. Trimming took 4 bases from V and 5 from J, leaving 14 bases between them. CDR3 loop: CASSPTTTGYGYTF. Here the CDR3 DNA reads TGCGCCAGCAGCCCCACAACCACAGGGTATGGCTACACCTTC.

The rearrangement uses TRBV6-6 and TRBJ1-4; D gene ambiguous. CDR1 is MNHNY and CDR2 is SVGAGI in the germline V gene (reference sequence). This CDR3 is built from 15 residues. The germline V and J ends were trimmed by 2 bases and 4 bases, with 11 bases remaining between them. In DNA, the CDR3 is TGTGCCAGCAGTTACACGGGTGAAAATAATGAAAAACTGTTTTTT. This encodes CASSYTGENNEKLFF.

The chain is built from TRBV28 and TRBJ1-2; possible D gene TRBD1, 6 bases. The length of the CDR3 is 13 residues. Germline V gene data show CDR1 as MDHEN and CDR2 as SYDVKM. V dropped 6 bases and J dropped 3 bases, with 11 bases sitting between them. CDR3: CASSVGQHYGYTF. CDR3 in DNA: TGTGCCAGCAGCGTAGGACAGCACTATGGCTACACCTTC.

CDR3 sequence (DNA): TGTGCCAGTAGTATTTCAGAGACAGGGGGGCTGGGCAATGAGCAGTTCTTC. This encodes CASSISETGGLGNEQFF. The chain joins TRBV19 to TRBJ2-1, with TRBD1 matching 9 bases. The CDR3 covers 17 residues. V was clipped by 3 bases and J by 6 bases; unmatched bases: 12. The V gene's germline CDR1 is LNHDA and CDR2 SQIVND (reference sequence).

CDR3 nucleotides: TGTGCCTCACAGGGGTGGGGTAGCACCGGGGAGCTGTTTTTT. This encodes CASQGWGSTGELFF. The chain recombines TRBV2 with TRBJ2-2; the match to TRBD1 covers 7 bases. Germline trimming cut 11 bases from V and 4 bases from J; bases unmatched to any gene: 10. Germline values: CDR1 SNHLY, CDR2 FYNNEI. The CDR3 contains 14 residues.

The chain recombines TRBV13 with TRBJ2-7, with D perhaps TRBD1 (6 bases). Germline CDR1 and CDR2: PRHDT and FYEKMQ (reference sequence). Trimming left V 5 bases short and J 7 bases short, with 9 bases between. The CDR3 has 11 residues. The CDR3 DNA sequence: TGTGCCAGCAGCGCACAGGGTGAGCAGTACTTC. Encoded protein: CASSAQGEQYF. Supplemented by reference TRBV13 and TRBJ2-7, the full variable domain reads AAGVIQSPRHLIKEKRETATLKCYPIPRHDTVYWYQQGPGQDPQFLISFYEKMQSDKGSIPDRFSAQQFSDYHSELNMSSLELGDSALYFCASSAQGEQYFGPGTRLTVT.

The rearrangement joins TRBV7-3 to TRBJ2-7, with D perhaps matching TRBD2 (6 bases). There are 14 residues in the CDR3. Looked up from germline, CDR1 is SGHTA and CDR2 is FQGTGA. Between the trimmed V and J ends, which lost 2 bases and 2 bases, there was a span of 10 bases. CDR3 in DNA: TGTGCCAGCAGCTTACACGGAGGGACCTACGAGCAGTACTTC. Its protein product is CASSLHGGTYEQYF.

The rearrangement links TRBV18 to TRBJ2-7; tentatively, D is TRBD2 (6 bases). This CDR3 is 13 amino acids long. CDR1 is KGHSH, CDR2 LQKENI, per germline. V lost 3 bases and J 3 bases, leaving 9 bases between the germline ends. CDR3 protein: CASSPKEGYEQYF. CDR3 nucleotide sequence: TGTGCCAGCTCACCTAAGGAGGGCTACGAGCAGTACTTC.

This chain links TRBV27 with TRBJ2-6; maybe TRBD1 (6 bases). With 7 bases removed from V and 4 bases from J, the gap between germline ends came to 11 bases. The germline gives CDR1 MNHEY, CDR2 SMNVEV (reference sequence). The CDR3 spans 14 residues. The CDR3 DNA is TGTGCCAGCACCACAGGGTCCGGGGCCAACGTCCTGACTTTC. Its translation is CASTTGSGANVLTF.

The rearrangement links TRBV20-1 to TRBJ1-1; D not certain. Germline CDR1 and CDR2: DFQATT and SNEGSKA (reference sequence). The CDR3 runs 11 residues. The V gene lost 4 bases and the J gene lost 1 base, with 4 bases spanning the gap. CDR3 in amino acids: CSATQNTEAFF. CDR3 nucleotide sequence: TGCAGTGCTACCCAGAACACTGAAGCTTTCTTT.

This chain uses TRBV19 with TRBJ1-5, with 7 nucleotides matching TRBD1. The CDR3 covers 15 residues. Germline V CDR1 and CDR2: LNHDA, SQIVND (reference sequence). Trimming removed 6 bases from V and 3 bases from J; junction bases left unmatched: 8. The CDR3 DNA reads TGTGCCAGTAGCACGACAGGGTTGAACAATCAGCCCCAGCATTTT. It encodes CASSTTGLNNQPQHF.

The rearrangement uses TRBV5-1 and TRBJ2-3, with 13 bases aligning to TRBD2. The V gene end was trimmed by 3 bases and the J gene end by 2 bases; junction bases not matched to a gene: 12. CDR1 is SGHRS and CDR2 is YFSETQ in the germline V gene. This CDR3 has 19 amino acids. DNA for the CDR3: TGCGCCAGCAGCTACCCCGGGACTAGCGGGACAGGATTCACAGATACGCAGTATTTT. Protein sequence: CASSYPGTSGTGFTDTQYF.

The V and J genes are TRBV19 and TRBJ2-3; 12 bases are a match to TRBD2. The CDR3 spans 18 residues. Trimming at V came to 6 bases and at J to 5 bases, leaving 15 bases not matched to a gene. Per the germline V gene, CDR1 is LNHDA and CDR2 is SQIVND (reference sequence). CDR3 DNA sequence: TGTGCCAGTAGCTCCCTTTACCTAGCGGGAGGGATAAGAGATACGCAGTATTTT. Translation gives CASSSLYLAGGIRDTQYF.

The chain joins TRBV7-6 to TRBJ2-2; 12 bases line up with TRBD2. With V trimmed by 4 bases and J by 5 bases, 5 bases remained unmatched. The CDR3 covers 16 residues. Germline CDR1 and CDR2: SGHVS and FNYEAQ. CDR3 residues: CASSYGLAGRTGELFF. As DNA, the CDR3 is TGTGCCAGCAGCTACGGACTAGCGGGAAGAACCGGGGAGCTGTTTTTT.

The gene calls are TRBV4-3 and TRBJ2-1; TRBD2 is a possible D gene (6 bases). The CDR3 is made up of 15 amino acids. Germline CDR1 LGHNA, CDR2 YSLEER. The V and J ends lost 5 bases and 10 bases respectively, with 21 bases between them. DNA for the CDR3: TGCGCCAGCAGCGGCGTATGGTCTAGCGTCCACGAGCAGTTCTTC. This encodes CASSGVWSSVHEQFF.